Listed below are T cell receptor beta chains from one sample, sequenced in a study of shared clonotypes between healthy human individuals. Data came from immunoSEQ multiplex PCR; TCRdb stores just in-frame clones and leaves some out. The sample has 2 million to 3 million clones, approximately 93% seen once; the top ten hold around 0.37%. Sequenced: naive CD4+ T cells from PBMCs. The receptors here all came from a man aged 18 to 29 in good health. Some clones in this sample may be carry-over from other donors' samples. The CDR3 runs from the conserved cysteine through the conserved F or W. Fields, in order: J gene, clone size, V gene, D gene, CDR3 DNA, CDR3 protein. The D gene is left open where the match is weak. The size of a clone is reported for some rows only, either as once, few or many, or as a class for expanded clones.

j_gene: TRBJ2-6; abundance: .; v_gene: TRBV5-1; d_gene: .; CDR3nt: TGCGCCAGCAGCTTGGGGAACTCTGGGGCCAACGTCCTGACTTTC; CDR3aa: CASSLGNSGANVLTF
j_gene: TRBJ2-7; abundance: .; v_gene: TRBV5-4; d_gene: TRBD2; CDR3nt: TGTGCCAGCAGCTTCAGCGGGAGCCCTCGGGAGCAGTACTTC; CDR3aa: CASSFSGSPREQYF
j_gene: TRBJ2-2; abundance: .; v_gene: TRBV9; d_gene: TRBD2; CDR3nt: TGTGCCAGCAGCGGGTCTAGCGGGAGGGCCAGCACCGGGGAGCTGTTTTTT; CDR3aa: CASSGSSGRASTGELFF
j_gene: TRBJ2-1; abundance: .; v_gene: TRBV6-5; d_gene: .; CDR3nt: TGTGCCAGCAGCCAGGACAGAAGCTCCTACAATGAGCAGTTCTTC; CDR3aa: CASSQDRSSYNEQFF
j_gene: TRBJ1-4; abundance: .; v_gene: TRBV5-1; d_gene: .; CDR3nt: TGCGCCAGCAGCTTGGGGGCACAGGGAGTGCTGTTTTTT; CDR3aa: CASSLGAQGVLFF
j_gene: TRBJ2-1; abundance: once; v_gene: TRBV30; d_gene: .; CDR3nt: TGTGCCTGGAGGGGACTCCGGACTTACAATGAGCAGTTCTTC; CDR3aa: CAWRGLRTYNEQFF
j_gene: TRBJ1-2; abundance: .; v_gene: TRBV28; d_gene: TRBD1; CDR3nt: TGTGCCAGCAGTTTGGGGGCCCCTGGGACAGGGGGTTACTATGGCTACACCTTC; CDR3aa: CASSLGAPGTGGYYGYTF
j_gene: TRBJ2-5; abundance: .; v_gene: TRBV6-6; d_gene: .; CDR3nt: TGTGCCAGCAGTTACCCTTATGTCGGAGGGACCCAGTACTTC; CDR3aa: CASSYPYVGGTQYF
j_gene: TRBJ2-5; abundance: .; v_gene: TRBV6-5; d_gene: TRBD1; CDR3nt: TGTGCCAGCAGTTATAACCGGGACAGACAAGAGACCCAGTACTTC; CDR3aa: CASSYNRDRQETQYF
j_gene: TRBJ2-5; abundance: .; v_gene: TRBV13; d_gene: TRBD1; CDR3nt: TGTGCCAGCAGCCAAGACAGGGGGCGCAAAGAGACCCAGTACTTC; CDR3aa: CASSQDRGRKETQYF
j_gene: TRBJ1-5; abundance: few; v_gene: TRBV5-8; d_gene: .; CDR3nt: TGTGCCAGCAGCTTGGCGGGGAGGGCGGGTCAGCCCCAGCATTTT; CDR3aa: CASSLAGRAGQPQHF
j_gene: TRBJ2-2; abundance: .; v_gene: TRBV5-4; d_gene: .; CDR3nt: TGTGCCACCGCGACAGAAAGAGGCGGGGAGCTGTTTTTT; CDR3aa: CATATERGGELFF
j_gene: TRBJ1-2; abundance: .; v_gene: TRBV27; d_gene: .; CDR3nt: TGTGCCAGCAGTTTAGGTCCGAACTATGGCTACACCTTC; CDR3aa: CASSLGPNYGYTF
j_gene: TRBJ1-3; abundance: few; v_gene: TRBV4-1; d_gene: .; CDR3nt: TGCGCCAGCACCCTGGGGGGGCGCTCTGGAAACACCATATATTTT; CDR3aa: CASTLGGRSGNTIYF
j_gene: TRBJ2-2; abundance: .; v_gene: TRBV5-1; d_gene: .; CDR3nt: TGCGCCAGCAGCCCCCTCGGAGAGACCGGGGAGCTGTTTTTT; CDR3aa: CASSPLGETGELFF
j_gene: TRBJ2-7; abundance: .; v_gene: TRBV6-4; d_gene: TRBD1; CDR3nt: TGTGCCACCCTCAGGGGGCATCGGGAGCAGTACTTC; CDR3aa: CATLRGHREQYF
j_gene: TRBJ2-1; abundance: .; v_gene: TRBV6-5; d_gene: .; CDR3nt: TGTGCCACCACTCCATGGGGGCGAAGCCACAATGAGCAGTTCTTC; CDR3aa: CATTPWGRSHNEQFF
j_gene: TRBJ2-6; abundance: .; v_gene: TRBV5-4; d_gene: .; CDR3nt: TGTGCCAGCAGCCCACCGAGGCAGACATTAGCTGGGGCCAACGTCCTGACTTTC; CDR3aa: CASSPPRQTLAGANVLTF
j_gene: TRBJ2-3; abundance: .; v_gene: TRBV18; d_gene: TRBD2; CDR3nt: TGTGCCAGCTCACGAACCCCTGGGACTAGCGGGAGCGAAGATACGCAGTATTTT; CDR3aa: CASSRTPGTSGSEDTQYF
j_gene: TRBJ2-1; abundance: .; v_gene: TRBV5-1; d_gene: TRBD2; CDR3nt: TGCGCCAGCAGCCTCCGGACTAGCGGGAGCCCATATGAGCAGTTCTTC; CDR3aa: CASSLRTSGSPYEQFF
j_gene: TRBJ2-1; abundance: .; v_gene: TRBV28; d_gene: TRBD2; CDR3nt: TGTGCCTGGAGTCGGAGCCAGCGGGAGGGCCGGGGAAATGAGCAGTTCTTC; CDR3aa: CAWSRSQREGRGNEQFF
j_gene: TRBJ2-1; abundance: .; v_gene: TRBV6-6; d_gene: TRBD2; CDR3nt: TGTGCCAGCGCCGAGGCTAGCGGGAGGCCTGAGCAGTTCTTC; CDR3aa: CASAEASGRPEQFF
j_gene: TRBJ1-3; abundance: .; v_gene: TRBV5-6; d_gene: .; CDR3nt: TGTGCCAGCAGCTCGGGAAACACCATATATTTT; CDR3aa: CASSSGNTIYF
j_gene: TRBJ2-1; abundance: .; v_gene: TRBV14; d_gene: TRBD1; CDR3nt: TGTGCCAGCAGCCATCCTCTGACAGGGAATCCCTACAATGAGCAGTTCTTC; CDR3aa: CASSHPLTGNPYNEQFF
j_gene: TRBJ2-7; abundance: .; v_gene: TRBV7-9; d_gene: .; CDR3nt: TGTGCCAGCAGCCCGAGCCTACCCTACGAGCAGTACTTC; CDR3aa: CASSPSLPYEQYF
j_gene: TRBJ1-1; abundance: few; v_gene: TRBV28; d_gene: .; CDR3nt: TGTGCCAGCAGTTTACCAGGGTCGAACACTGAAGCTTTCTTT; CDR3aa: CASSLPGSNTEAFF
j_gene: TRBJ2-3; abundance: .; v_gene: TRBV6-6; d_gene: .; CDR3nt: TGTGCCAGCAGTTACCTTTCCGGGGGCACAGATACGCAGTATTTT; CDR3aa: CASSYLSGGTDTQYF
j_gene: TRBJ2-5; abundance: .; v_gene: TRBV5-1; d_gene: TRBD1; CDR3nt: TGCGCTTGCGGACAGGGGCAAGAGACCCAGTACTTC; CDR3aa: CACGQGQETQYF
j_gene: TRBJ2-1; abundance: .; v_gene: TRBV29-1; d_gene: .; CDR3nt: TGCAGGGGCGGATTCCACTCCTACAATGAGCAGTTCTTC; CDR3aa: CRGGFHSYNEQFF
j_gene: TRBJ1-1; abundance: few; v_gene: TRBV29-1; d_gene: TRBD1; CDR3nt: TGCAGCGTTGCGACAGGGAATAGGGCTTTCTTT; CDR3aa: CSVATGNRAFF
j_gene: TRBJ2-5; abundance: once; v_gene: TRBV18; d_gene: .; CDR3nt: TGTGCCAGCTCACCACGCCAGCAAGAGACCCAGTACTTC; CDR3aa: CASSPRQQETQYF
j_gene: TRBJ1-4; abundance: .; v_gene: TRBV4-1; d_gene: .; CDR3nt: TGCGCCAGCAGCCTTCGGGGTCTCAATGAAAAACTGTTTTTT; CDR3aa: CASSLRGLNEKLFF